This T cell receptor beta chain was sequenced for a study of T cells in Graves' hyperthyroidism and ophthalmopathy. Whole-study findings and limits: Most thyroid clonotypes expanded above 0.001 appeared in blood too.

CDR3 length equals 17 residues. V trimming: 0 bases; J trimming: 7 bases; junction bases outside the gene matches: 12. Per germline, CDR1 LGHNA and CDR2 YNFKEQ. A NOSPECS grade of at least 4, a Clinical Activity Score of at least 3 and duration under 3 months were recorded in ophthalmopathy patients. Orbital computed tomography and thyroid ultrasound, together with serum TRAb and thyroxine and clinical symptoms, were used for diagnoses. RNA transcripts yielded amplified TCR beta CDR3 regions. HTBI primers were used for first-round RT-PCR of the TCR CDR3. MiXCR, run by TCRdb on the multiplex PCR reads, gives a single entry per CDR3 protein. In the table there are about 400,000 distinct CDR3 sequences, over 13% of which are singletons. Notes on this clonotype: Its antigen remains unknown.

The genes are TRBV4-2 and TRBJ2-5; 9 bases fit TRBD2. Sequencing was done on a sample of blood. The TCR sequence derives from a man in his fifties with Graves' ophthalmopathy. The CDR3 protein is CASSQDDASGTVATQYF. In DNA form, the CDR3 reads TGTGCCAGCAGCCAAGATGATGCTAGCGGGACGGTAGCGACCCAGTACTTC.